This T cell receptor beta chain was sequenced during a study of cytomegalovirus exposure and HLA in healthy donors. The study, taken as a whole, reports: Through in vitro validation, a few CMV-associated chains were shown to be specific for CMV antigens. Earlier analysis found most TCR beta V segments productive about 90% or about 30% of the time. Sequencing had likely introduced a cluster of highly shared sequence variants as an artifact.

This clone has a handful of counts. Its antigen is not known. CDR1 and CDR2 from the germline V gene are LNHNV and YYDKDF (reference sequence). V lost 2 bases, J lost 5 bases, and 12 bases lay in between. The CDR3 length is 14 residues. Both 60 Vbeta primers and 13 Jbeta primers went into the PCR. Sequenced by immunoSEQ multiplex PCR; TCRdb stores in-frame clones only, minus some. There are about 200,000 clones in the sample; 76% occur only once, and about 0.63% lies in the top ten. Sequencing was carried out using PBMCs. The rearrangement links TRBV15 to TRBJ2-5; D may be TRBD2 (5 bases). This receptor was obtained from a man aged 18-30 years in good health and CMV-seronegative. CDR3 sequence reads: CATSRRTAAETQYF. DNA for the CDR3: TGTGCCACCAGCAGACGGACTGCGGCGGAGACCCAGTACTTC.